A single sample gave rise to the 21 T cell receptor beta chains below, sequenced in a study of blood T cell repertoires in COVID-19. Measured with immunoSEQ multiplex PCR; TCRdb has only the in-frame clones, and not every one. This table has 100,000 to 150,000 clones, around three quarters appearing once. The sample consisted of peripheral blood. All receptors come from a man between 40 and 49 years old with active or convalescent COVID-19.

The V and J genes are TRBV30 and TRBJ1-5; D perhaps matches TRBD1 (5 bases). The CDR3 spans 11 residues. The V gene's germline CDR1 is GTSNPN and CDR2 SVGIG (reference sequence). Deletions cut 3 bases from V and 11 bases from J, with 11 bases between. The CDR3 nucleotides are TGTGCCTGGAGCATGGGGGGGGCCCAGCATTTT. As protein: CAWSMGGAQHF.

V gene TRBV5-1 combines with J gene TRBJ1-6; D may be TRBD1 (6 bases). Trimming stripped 5 bases from V and 5 bases from J, with 11 bases between. In germline, CDR1 is SGHRS, CDR2 YFSETQ. The CDR3 is 14 amino acids. CDR3 DNA sequence: TGCGCCAGCAGAGGGGGTTACGATAATTCACCCCTCCACTTT. Translated, it gives CASRGGYDNSPLHF.

This clone was counted many times. The chain joins TRBV4-2 to TRBJ1-5; 7 bases align to TRBD1. CDR1 is LGHNA and CDR2 is YNFKEQ in the germline V gene. The CDR3 consists of 15 residues. The trim removed 0 bases at V and 4 bases at J, leaving 3 bases unmatched. The CDR3 is CASSQDGQENQPQHF. CDR3 coding DNA: TGTGCCAGCAGCCAAGACGGACAGGAGAATCAGCCCCAGCATTTT.

This clone was observed once. This sequence joins TRBV27 and TRBJ2-3, with 8 bases lining up with TRBD2. The CDR3 is made up of 18 amino acids. Trimming cost V 5 bases and J 1 base; bases outside gene matches: 14. The germline CDR1 and CDR2 sequences are MNHEY and SMNVEV (reference sequence). The CDR3 DNA reads as TGTGCCAGCAGTAAACAACTAACAGCGGGGGCCCGCACAGATACGCAGTATTTT. This gives the protein CASSKQLTAGARTDTQYF.

The chain has TRBV28 and TRBJ2-7; 7 bases agree with TRBD1. This CDR3 spans 15 amino acids. The junction had 18 bases not matched to a gene; V was cut back by 10 bases and J by 6 bases. CDR1 and CDR2 from the germline V gene are MDHEN and SYDVKM. The CDR3 nucleotides read TGTGCCATCCTCCCCTTGACAGGGCTCCCCTCCGAGCAGTACTTC. It encodes CAILPLTGLPSEQYF.

This clone appeared once. The genes are TRBV19 and TRBJ1-6; maybe TRBD1 (5 bases). Trimming removed 7 bases at V and 4 bases at J, with 17 bases between. Germline assignment: CDR1 LNHDA and CDR2 SQIVND (reference sequence). The CDR3 is made up of 16 amino acids. Here the CDR3 reads CASMGPSGIYNSPLHF. In nucleotides, the CDR3 is TGTGCCAGTATGGGGCCGAGTGGAATTTATAATTCACCCCTCCACTTT.

The chain recombines TRBV29-1 with TRBJ1-2, with 11 bases fitting TRBD1. With V trimmed by 7 bases and J by 8 bases, 6 bases remained unmatched. Germline V CDR1 and CDR2: SQVTM, ANQGSEA. CDR3 size: 12 residues. The CDR3 sequence is CSAGQGAQGYTF. CDR3 nucleotides: TGCAGCGCAGGACAGGGGGCGCAGGGCTACACCTTC. Combining the CDR3 with reference TRBV29-1 and TRBJ1-2 gives the whole variable domain SAVISQKPSRDICQRGTSLTIQCQVDSQVTMMFWYRQQPGQSLTLIATANQGSEATYESGFVIDKFPISRPNLTFSTLTVSNMSPEDSSIYLCSAGQGAQGYTFGSGTRLTVV.

This clone appeared a few times. This chain connects TRBV6-1 to TRBJ1-3, with a possible D match to TRBD1 (5 bases). V was cut by 6 bases and J by 1 base, with 19 bases left in between. The CDR3 extends over 17 amino acids. Per germline, CDR1 MNHNS and CDR2 SASEGT. CDR3 nucleotides: TGTGCCAGCAGCGAAATCCTAGTGGGGGGTTCTGGAAACACCATATATTTT. Protein product: CASSEILVGGSGNTIYF.

CDR3 residues: CASRSLAGPLEQYF. The DNA of the CDR3 is TGTGCCAGCCGTTCCCTAGCGGGACCCCTTGAGCAGTACTTC. The chain employs TRBV27 and TRBJ2-7; 9 bases line up with TRBD2. CDR1 and CDR2 (germline): MNHEY, SMNVEV (reference sequence). J gave up 7 bases and V 8 bases, and 12 bases lay outside the gene matches. This CDR3 has 14 amino acids.

In this sample, this clone turned up once. Mismatch with germline at one junction end may stem from a read error. CDR3 in amino acids: CASSQILGQPAF. DNA of the CDR3: TGCGCCAGCAGCCAGATCCTAGGACAGCCGGCCTTC. The chain employs TRBV4-3 and TRBJ1-2; D perhaps matches TRBD1 (6 bases). Germline CDR1 is LGHNA and CDR2 is YSLEER. The CDR3 spans 12 residues.

The chain carries TRBV19 and TRBJ2-2, with no clear D. The CDR3 covers 14 residues. V was pared by 3 bases and J by 7 bases, with 12 bases between. Per the germline V gene, CDR1 is LNHDA and CDR2 is SQIVND (reference sequence). The CDR3 protein is CASSIQVMSGELFF. The CDR3, as DNA: TGTGCCAGTAGTATCCAGGTGATGAGCGGGGAGCTGTTTTTT.

The chain carries TRBV7-2 and TRBJ1-6, with D tentatively TRBD1 (6 bases). The germline V gene encodes CDR1 SGHTA and CDR2 FQGNSA. V was trimmed by 2 bases and J by 7 bases, leaving 18 bases between them. This CDR3 has 17 residues. CDR3 residues: CASSLYLRTVLNSPLHF. The CDR3 nucleotides read TGTGCCAGCAGCTTATATCTTCGGACAGTACTAAATTCACCCCTCCACTTT. The complete variable domain, with remaining parts taken from reference TRBV7-2 and TRBJ1-6, reads GAGVSQSPSNKVTEKGKDVELRCDPISGHTALYWYRQSLGQGLEFLIYFQGNSAPDKSGLPSDRFSAERTGGSVSTLTIQRTQQEDSAVYLCASSLYLRTVLNSPLHFGNGTRLTVT.

V usage is TRBV30 and J usage is TRBJ1-1; weak D call: TRBD1 (6 bases). The V end lost 0 bases, the J end lost 1 base, and 9 bases lay between the germline ends. This CDR3 comprises 14 residues. Germline V gives CDR1 GTSNPN, CDR2 SVGIG (reference sequence). CDR3 sequence reads: CAWSVGGPNTEAFF. CDR3 coding DNA: TGTGCCTGGAGTGTGGGGGGGCCGAACACTGAAGCTTTCTTT.

The J gene is TRBJ2-7, the V gene TRBV13; 9 positions agree with TRBD2. The CDR3 sequence is 15 residues long. Unmatched junction bases numbered 13, after V lost 3 bases and J lost 10 bases. Looked up from germline, CDR1 is PRHDT and CDR2 is FYEKMQ (reference sequence). CDR3 bases: TGTGCCAGCAGCTTCCGGAGCGGGGGGATACCCGATCAGTACTTC. Encoded protein: CASSFRSGGIPDQYF.

V and J are TRBV7-2 and TRBJ1-3; 9 bases line up with TRBD1. Trimming took 5 bases from V and 4 from J; bases not matched to a gene: 6. The CDR3 is made up of 15 amino acids. From germline, CDR1 is SGHTA and CDR2 FQGNSA. DNA for the CDR3: TGTGCCAGCAGCACGGGACAGGGAAACGGAAACACCATATATTTT. Translating gives CASSTGQGNGNTIYF.

The genes are TRBV5-5 and TRBJ2-7; no reliable D call. The CDR3 covers 14 residues. CDR1 and CDR2 from the germline V gene are SGHKS and YYEKEE (reference sequence). V was clipped by 1 base and J by 12 bases, with 20 bases between them. The CDR3 DNA is TGTGCCAGCAGCTTGCCAACAGTCCCTCCTTATTTGTACTTC. This encodes CASSLPTVPPYLYF.

The CDR3 sequence is CASSTPGQYYGYTF. CDR3 bases: TGTGCCAGCAGCACCCCGGGACAGTATTATGGCTACACCTTC. The chain combines TRBV6-2 or TRBV6-3 with TRBJ1-2; 7 nucleotides line up with TRBD1. The CDR3 has 14 amino acids. CDR1 is MNHEY and CDR2 is SVGEGT in the germline V gene. Germline trimming cut 6 bases from V and 5 bases from J; bases unmatched to any gene: 9.

This chain links TRBV7-9 with TRBJ2-7; perhaps TRBD1 as D (6 bases). Trimming took 5 bases from V and 0 from J, leaving 8 bases between them. Per germline, CDR1 SEHNR and CDR2 FQNEAQ (reference sequence). This CDR3 spans 13 amino acids. In DNA form, the CDR3 reads TGTGCCAGCAGCGACAGGCGCTCCTACGAGCAGTACTTC. This translates into CASSDRRSYEQYF.

This clone has more than one count but fewer than ten. This rearrangement joins TRBV6-2 or TRBV6-3 to TRBJ1-3, with a possible D match to TRBD1 (6 bases). Per the germline V gene, CDR1 is MNHEY and CDR2 is SVGEGT. Trimming removed 4 bases from V and 4 bases from J, with 8 bases in between. The CDR3 sequence is 13 residues long. CDR3 bases: TGTGCCAGCAGTTCCGGGACAGGAAACACCATATATTTT. Protein product: CASSSGTGNTIYF.

The rearrangement links TRBV6-4 to TRBJ2-3, with D perhaps TRBD2 (5 bases). The V gene's germline CDR1 is MRHNA and CDR2 SNTAGT. There are 14 residues in the CDR3. V lost 6 bases and J lost 4, with 14 bases in between. The CDR3 sequence: CASSRDLGSDTQYF. DNA for the CDR3: TGTGCCAGCAGCCGGGATCTCGGTTCAGATACGCAGTATTTT.

V and J are TRBV28 and TRBJ1-2, with D possibly being TRBD1 (5 bases). The V gene lost 2 bases and the J gene lost 0 bases, with 22 bases spanning the gap. This CDR3 is built from 19 residues. Germline V gene lookup returns CDR1 MDHEN and CDR2 SYDVKM. CDR3 region: CASSLAGVRAYLANYGYTF. The CDR3 DNA sequence: TGTGCCAGCAGTTTAGCGGGGGTCAGGGCTTATCTAGCTAACTATGGCTACACCTTC.